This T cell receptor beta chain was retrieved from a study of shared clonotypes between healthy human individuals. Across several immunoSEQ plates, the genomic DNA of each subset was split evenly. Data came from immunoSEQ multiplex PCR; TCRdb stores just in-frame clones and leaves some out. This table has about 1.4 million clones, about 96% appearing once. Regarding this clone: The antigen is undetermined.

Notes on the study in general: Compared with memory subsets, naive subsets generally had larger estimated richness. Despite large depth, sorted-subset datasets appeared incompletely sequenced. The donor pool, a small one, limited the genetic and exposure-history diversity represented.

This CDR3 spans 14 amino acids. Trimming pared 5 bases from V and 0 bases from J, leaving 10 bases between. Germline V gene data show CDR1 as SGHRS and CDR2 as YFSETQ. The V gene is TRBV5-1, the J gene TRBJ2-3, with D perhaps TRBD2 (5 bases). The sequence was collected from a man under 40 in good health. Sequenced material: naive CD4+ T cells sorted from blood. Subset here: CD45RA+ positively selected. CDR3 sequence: CASRVQRSTDTQYF. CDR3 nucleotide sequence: TGCGCCAGCAGGGTCCAGCGGAGCACAGATACGCAGTATTTT.